The TCR beta chain under discussion was sequenced for a study of blood T cell repertoires in COVID-19. Germline loops: CDR1 SNHLY, CDR2 FYNNEI. V was pared by 5 bases and J by 5 bases, with 6 bases of the junction left unmatched. CDR3 length: 14 amino acids. Clones were read by immunoSEQ multiplex PCR, and TCRdb kept only the in-frame ones, dropping some. The data hold 100,000 to 150,000 clones, with around 82% observed a single time. Sequenced material: peripheral blood. The sequence came from a man aged 80 or over with active or convalescent COVID-19. The rearrangement links TRBV2 to TRBJ1-1, with 9 bases identical to TRBD1. CDR3 amino acids: CASSLTGGMTEAFF. CDR3 in DNA: TGTGCCAGCAGTCTGACAGGGGGAATGACTGAAGCTTTCTTT.